This is a list of T cell receptor beta chains from one sample in a study of T cell responses to AZD1222 COVID-19 vaccine. The repertoire was sequenced with immunoSEQ multiplex PCR; TCRdb's copy has only in-frame clones and lacks some. The data contain 150,000 to 200,000 clones, 80% to 90% of them singletons. Sample: peripheral blood, taken 28 days after the second dose of the MenACWY control vaccine. The receptor source for this set is an adult who received the MenACWY meningococcal vaccine as a control. CDR3s include the opening cysteine and the closing phenylalanine or tryptophan.

CAIAGSTRPQYDEQFF | TRBJ2-1 | TRBV10-3 | 16
CASTKGQPGGETQYF | TRBJ2-5 | TRBV6-5 | 15
CASSLTGGGDTEAFF | TRBJ1-1 | TRBV7-2 | 15
CASTSKGQLNTEAFF | TRBJ1-1 | TRBV5-1 | 15
CASSLVGRETQYF | TRBJ2-5 | TRBV7-2 | 13
CASSRGTRGSYEQYF | TRBJ2-7 | TRBV19 | 15
CASNPSGSVSSYEQYF | TRBJ2-7 | TRBV7-2 | 16
CASSHSDVWDTQYF | TRBJ2-3 | TRBV27 | 14
CASSETGSPGANVLTF | TRBJ2-6 | TRBV9 | 16
CASSPWDRGRDEQFF | TRBJ2-1 | TRBV27 | 15
CASSLAEGGATEAFF | TRBJ1-1 | TRBV11-2 | 15